The T cell receptor beta chain under discussion was sequenced for a study of cytomegalovirus exposure and HLA in healthy donors. Study results and caveats: When analyzed later, the rates of TCR association showed variation by HLA locus, with DRB1 the most and HLA-C the fewest. The listing of some 170 TCR beta chains classed them as cytomegalovirus-associated.

Both 60 Vbeta primers and 13 Jbeta primers went into the PCR. The method was immunoSEQ multiplex PCR; TCRdb's version includes in-frame clones alone and lacks a portion of them. The sample's table shows 200,000 or so clones. CDR1 and CDR2 from the germline V gene are LNHDA and SQIVND (reference sequence). This CDR3 region has 16 residues. V shed 0 bases and J shed 4 bases, with 13 bases lying between them. Regarding this clone: Its specificity is not known.

Whereas donors were nominally healthy upon sampling, unrecorded immune exposures were probable. The specimen sequenced was PBMCs. The source is a boy between 5 and 17 years old in good health and CMV-seronegative. J is TRBJ2-1 and V is TRBV19, with D perhaps matching TRBD2 (7 bases). CDR3 sequence: CASSIDRGAAYNEQFF. For the CDR3, the DNA is TGTGCCAGTAGTATAGATCGGGGGGCCGCTTACAATGAGCAGTTCTTC. Full variable domain (missing parts from reference TRBV19 and TRBJ2-1): DGGITQSPKYLFRKEGQNVTLSCEQNLNHDAMYWYRQDPGQGLRLIYYSQIVNDFQKGDIAEGYSVSREKKESFPLTVTSAQKNPTAFYLCASSIDRGAAYNEQFFGPGTRLTVL.